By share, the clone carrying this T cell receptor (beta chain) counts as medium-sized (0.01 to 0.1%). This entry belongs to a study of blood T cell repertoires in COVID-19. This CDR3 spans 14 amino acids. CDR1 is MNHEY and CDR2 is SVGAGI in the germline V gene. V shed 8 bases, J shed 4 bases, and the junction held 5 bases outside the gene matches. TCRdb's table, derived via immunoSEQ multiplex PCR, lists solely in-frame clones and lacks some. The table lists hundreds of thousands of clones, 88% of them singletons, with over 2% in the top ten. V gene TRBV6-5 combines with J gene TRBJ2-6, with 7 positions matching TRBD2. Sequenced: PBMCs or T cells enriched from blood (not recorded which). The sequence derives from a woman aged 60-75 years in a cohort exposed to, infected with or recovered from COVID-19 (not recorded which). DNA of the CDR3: TGTGCCAGCGGGGAGGGCACAGGGGCCAACGTCCTGACTTTC. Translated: CASGEGTGANVLTF.